This T cell receptor beta chain was profiled in a study of blood T cell repertoires in COVID-19. Overall study context: Donors in the United States, Italy and Spain gave samples during acute or convalescent COVID-19.

CDR1 and CDR2 from the germline V gene are MNHEY and SVGEGT. The CDR3 covers 16 residues. Trimming removed 6 bases from V and 0 bases from J, with 15 bases in between. Using immunoSEQ multiplex PCR, the repertoire was profiled, and TCRdb retains in-frame clones only, with some absent. Of some 270,000 clones in the sample, around nine tenths were seen once. Material: peripheral blood. This receptor was identified in a man in his forties with active or convalescent COVID-19. J is TRBJ1-5 and V is TRBV6-2 or TRBV6-3, with a possible D match to TRBD1 (5 bases). The CDR3 loop is CASSPRGGISNQPQHF. The CDR3 nucleotides are TGTGCCAGCAGCCCTAGGGGAGGAATTAGCAATCAGCCCCAGCATTTT.